The 23 T cell receptor beta chains presented below share a single source sample, sequenced in a study of response to subunit inactivated influenza vaccine. MiXCR, applied by TCRdb to the RT-PCR reads, yields one record per CDR3 protein. In the table there are more than 450,000 distinct CDR3 sequences, roughly 12% of which are singletons. Source: PBMCs from blood, taken on the day of vaccination. The receptor source for this set is a man in his fifties or sixties who received an inactivated influenza vaccine.

This clonotype was seen more than once but under ten times. The chain recombines TRBV4-3 with TRBJ2-1; TRBD2 might be the D (5 bases). The CDR3 loop spans 18 amino acids. The germline V gene has CDR1 LGHNA and CDR2 YSLEER. With 0 bases removed from V and 0 bases from J, the gap between germline ends came to 15 bases. The CDR3 region is CASSQDPLTTLSYNEQFF. The CDR3 DNA is TGCGCCAGCAGCCAAGATCCCTTGACTACTCTCTCCTACAATGAGCAGTTCTTC.

The chain couples TRBV6-2 or TRBV6-3 to TRBJ2-2, with 7 bases that match TRBD2. CDR3 length: 16 residues. The V and J ends lost 3 bases and 3 bases, in that order; junction bases with no gene match: 7. Germline values: CDR1 MNHEY, CDR2 SVGEGT. This CDR3 reads CASSYRTLADTGELFF. The CDR3 DNA reads as TGTGCCAGCAGTTATAGGACTCTAGCGGACACCGGGGAGCTGTTTTTT.

The chain recombines TRBV7-9 with TRBJ1-1, with unresolved D. In germline, CDR1 is SEHNR, CDR2 FQNEAQ (reference sequence). V lost 1 base to trimming and J lost 2 bases, with 8 bases between them. The CDR3 runs to 14 residues. DNA for the CDR3: TGTGCCAGCAGCTTAGTTTCGGGAAACACTGAAGCTTTCTTT. Its protein product is CASSLVSGNTEAFF.

This clonotype was counted many times. The rearrangement uses TRBV4-1 and TRBJ1-1; maybe TRBD1 (5 bases). V dropped 3 bases and J dropped 6 bases, with 14 bases sitting between them. The germline V gene has CDR1 MGHRA and CDR2 YSYEKL. The length of the CDR3 is 14 residues. The CDR3 region has the DNA TGCGCCAGCAGCCAGGTTTCAGGGCTTTCTGAAGCTTTCTTT. Its protein product is CASSQVSGLSEAFF.

In its sample, this clonotype was seen a few times. This chain links TRBV7-2 with TRBJ2-1; D is perhaps TRBD1 (5 bases). CDR3 size: 18 residues. Germline V gene sequence: CDR1 SGHTA, CDR2 FQGNSA. V dropped 0 bases and J dropped 1 base, with 16 bases sitting between them. Here the CDR3 reads CASSLARQSLSSYNEQFF. The CDR3 bases are TGTGCCAGCAGCTTAGCCAGACAGTCCCTCTCTTCCTACAATGAGCAGTTCTTC.

This clonotype was counted many times. The gene calls are TRBV27 and TRBJ1-1, with D unclear. The germline V gene has CDR1 MNHEY and CDR2 SMNVEV (reference sequence). CDR3 size: 14 residues. Trimming left V 3 bases short and J 0 bases short, with 8 bases between. CDR3 sequence (DNA): TGTGCCAGCAGTTTCAGCATACTGAACACTGAAGCTTTCTTT. Protein product: CASSFSILNTEAFF.

The chain uses TRBV27 and TRBJ1-1, with TRBD1 matching over 7 bases. Trimming took 4 bases from V and 4 from J; bases not matched to a gene: 3. The CDR3 spans 13 residues. Germline V gene sequence: CDR1 MNHEY, CDR2 SMNVEV (reference sequence). CDR3 amino acids: CASSSDRFTEAFF. The CDR3, as DNA: TGTGCCAGCAGTTCGGACAGGTTCACTGAAGCTTTCTTT.

This clonotype turned up a few times. J is TRBJ1-4 and V is TRBV20-1; D perhaps matches TRBD1 (5 bases). From germline, CDR1 is DFQATT and CDR2 SNEGSKA (reference sequence). The V end was cut by 3 bases, the J end by 8 bases, with 13 bases between. The CDR3 has 13 amino acids. CDR3 protein: CSASIGAGEKLFF. The CDR3, as DNA: TGCAGTGCTAGTATTGGGGCAGGAGAAAAACTGTTTTTT.

This clonotype was seen more than once but under ten times. The chain combines TRBV18 with TRBJ2-5; 7 positions match TRBD1. The V gene's germline CDR1 is KGHSH and CDR2 LQKENI. The CDR3 has 16 amino acids. The J segment lost 2 bases and the V segment lost 1 base, leaving 7 bases of the junction unmatched. The CDR3 coding sequence is TGTGCCAGCTCACCACTGACAGGGAGTCTTCAAGAGACCCAGTACTTC. It codes for CASSPLTGSLQETQYF.

In its sample, this clonotype was seen a few times. The rearrangement uses TRBV20-1 and TRBJ2-1; D is unresolved. The CDR3 is made up of 12 amino acids. Germline CDR1 DFQATT, CDR2 SNEGSKA (reference sequence). V gave up 0 bases and J gave up 8 bases, with 8 bases separating them. CDR3 coding DNA: TGCAGTGCTAGAGATTCGTCGCATGAGCAGTTCTTC. Encoded protein: CSARDSSHEQFF.

This chain uses TRBV10-3 with TRBJ1-5, with D possibly TRBD1 on 6 matching bases. Germline-derived CDR1 and CDR2 are ENHRY and SYGVKD. V was pared by 3 bases and J by 3 bases, with 12 bases between. CDR3 size: 15 residues. This chain's CDR3 is CAISEGRGINQPQHF. In DNA form, the CDR3 reads TGTGCCATCAGTGAAGGCAGGGGAATCAATCAGCCCCAGCATTTT.

The J gene is TRBJ1-6, the V gene TRBV12-3 or TRBV12-4, with D tentatively TRBD1 (5 bases). V was pared by 3 bases and J by 14 bases, with 14 bases between. There are 13 residues in the CDR3. This chain's CDR3 is CASSLGGLGSLHF. The CDR3 DNA reads as TGTGCCAGCAGTTTGGGGGGTCTCGGGTCCCTCCACTTT.

This clonotype was picked up a small number of times. The chain employs TRBV2 and TRBJ2-7; possibly TRBD1 or TRBD2 for D (6 bases each). Trimming shortened V by 0 bases and J by 4 bases, and 19 bases separated the two germline ends. The CDR3 covers 17 residues. The germline V gene has CDR1 SNHLY and CDR2 FYNNEI. The CDR3 here is CASSEAPPLGGGYEQYF. In DNA form, the CDR3 reads TGTGCCAGCAGTGAAGCGCCCCCTTTGGGGGGCGGTTACGAGCAGTACTTC.

In this sample, this clonotype turned up many times. The J gene is TRBJ1-2, the V gene TRBV12-3 or TRBV12-4, with D possibly TRBD1 on 6 matching bases. Trimming removed 7 bases at V and 0 bases at J, with 12 bases between. This CDR3 region has 14 residues. The CDR3 loop is CASTRDISNYGYTF. In nucleotides, the CDR3 is TGTGCCAGCACCAGGGACATATCTAACTATGGCTACACCTTC.

This clonotype was observed a few times. CDR3 in amino acids: CASSLDGRGGLGEQFF. In nucleotides, the CDR3 is TGTGCCAGCAGCTTAGATGGCAGGGGCGGACTTGGTGAGCAGTTCTTC. The gene calls are TRBV7-2 and TRBJ2-1; the D gene is possibly TRBD1 (6 bases). The CDR3 contains 16 residues. Germline V gene data show CDR1 as SGHTA and CDR2 as FQGNSA. V lost 1 base to trimming and J lost 9 bases, with 19 bases between them.

The chain recombines TRBV12-3 or TRBV12-4 with TRBJ2-7; 7 nucleotides line up with TRBD2. J gave up 11 bases and V 3 bases, and 7 bases lay outside the gene matches. CDR3 size: 12 residues. This chain's CDR3 is CASSLGSGWEYF. The DNA of the CDR3 is TGTGCCAGCAGTTTGGGTAGCGGGTGGGAGTACTTC.

The J gene is TRBJ2-2, the V gene TRBV29-1, with D maybe TRBD2 (6 bases). Germline V lookup: CDR1 SQVTM, CDR2 ANQGSEA. The V end was cut by 7 bases, the J end by 4 bases, with 13 bases between. The CDR3 extends over 13 amino acids. The CDR3 coding sequence is TGCAGCGCCGACGGGGGTACCACCGGGGAGCTGTTTTTT. Its translation is CSADGGTTGELFF.

In its sample, this clonotype was seen many times. The chain has TRBV11-2 and TRBJ2-3; 10 nucleotides align to TRBD2. The CDR3 loop spans 17 amino acids. Trimming at V came to 4 bases and at J to 2 bases, leaving 9 bases not matched to a gene. Germline V gives CDR1 SGHAT, CDR2 FQNNGV. The CDR3 DNA reads as TGTGCCAGCAGCTCCATTGGACTAGCGGACTACACAGATACGCAGTATTTT. Translation: CASSSIGLADYTDTQYF.

This clonotype was picked up a small number of times. The chain has TRBV6-1 and TRBJ2-7; no reliable D call. Trimming took off 0 bases at V and 4 bases at J, with 10 bases between the two ends. The CDR3 sequence is 14 residues long. CDR1 and CDR2 from the germline V gene are MNHNS and SASEGT. CDR3 DNA: TGTGCCAGCAGTGAAGCTTCGGGTTGGTACGAGCAGTACTTC. Protein sequence: CASSEASGWYEQYF.

The chain is built from TRBV20-1 and TRBJ1-3; no firm D call. This CDR3 has 12 amino acids. Germline CDR1 and CDR2: DFQATT and SNEGSKA (reference sequence). CDR3 loop: CAKGETGNTIYF. Here the CDR3 DNA reads TGCGCCAAAGGAGAGACTGGAAACACCATATATTTT.

This clonotype was counted many times. The V gene is TRBV12-3 or TRBV12-4, the J gene TRBJ2-7; TRBD2 matches 9 bases. The CDR3 runs 15 residues. V dropped 2 bases and J dropped 3; count of bases not matched to a gene: 5. CDR3: CASSLWSGGNYEQYF. The DNA of the CDR3 is TGTGCCAGCAGTTTATGGAGCGGGGGGAACTACGAGCAGTACTTC.

V is TRBV24-1 and J is TRBJ2-3, with D perhaps TRBD2 (6 bases). Trimming cost V 4 bases and J 5 bases, with 12 bases left between them. This CDR3 region has 14 residues. In germline, CDR1 is KGHDR, CDR2 SFDVKD. The CDR3 region is CATSEKAGIDTQYF. DNA of the CDR3: TGTGCCACCAGTGAGAAAGCGGGCATAGATACGCAGTATTTT.

The chain carries TRBV7-3 and TRBJ1-5; D is unclear. The CDR3 runs 13 residues. V was trimmed by 2 bases and J by 5 bases, leaving 7 bases between them. Germline V gives CDR1 SGHTA, CDR2 FQGTGA. CDR3 coding DNA: TGTGCCAGCAGCTTATCGGCCCATCAGCCCCAGCATTTT. Protein product: CASSLSAHQPQHF.